Given below is one T cell receptor (beta chain) in context. Its antigen is not known. This sample also contains other DNA sequences that code for the same CDR3. The data were taken from a study of shared clonotypes between healthy human individuals. General study points: Estimated richness was generally greater in naive than memory subsets.

Germline V lookup: CDR1 KGHSH, CDR2 LQKENI. The CDR3 consists of 14 residues. The V and J ends lost 6 bases and 4 bases, in that order; junction bases with no gene match: 5. Libraries were prepared by immunoSEQ multiplex PCR; TCRdb keeps only in-frame clonotypes and omits some of them. The profile shows roughly 2 million clones, about 94% of them singletons. The source is a man between 18 and 29 years old in good health. Sequenced material: naive CD4+ T cells sorted from blood. The sample's subset: CD45RA+ positively selected. V gene TRBV18 combines with J gene TRBJ2-1; 8 bases match TRBD2. The CDR3 region has the DNA TGTGCCAGCTCGGGCACTAGCGGTTACAATGAGCAGTTCTTC. Translated, it gives CASSGTSGYNEQFF.